This is a list of T cell receptor beta chains from one sample in a study of CD8 T cells in Susac syndrome. TCRdb passed the immunoSEQ multiplex PCR reads through MiXCR, listing each CDR3 protein once. Counted here are 150,000 to 250,000 distinct CDR3 sequences, about 95% occurring once; the ten biggest clones make up about 0.087%. Sequenced material: CD4+ T cells from PBMCs. Receptors were obtained from a human donor with multiple sclerosis. Each CDR3 is given with its conserved first and last residue. The order of the fields is clone size, V gene, D gene, J gene, CDR3 protein, CDR3 DNA. D genes are given only for firm matches. Not every row has a clone size; where given, it reads once, few, many or a size class.

clone size: NA
V gene: TRBV2
D gene: NA
J gene: TRBJ1-2
CDR3 protein: CASSGTGLAGYTF
CDR3 DNA: TGTGCCAGCAGTGGCACAGGTTTGGCTGGCTACACCTTC

clone size: NA
V gene: TRBV15
D gene: NA
J gene: TRBJ2-2
CDR3 protein: CATSRDSRNTGELFF
CDR3 DNA: TGTGCCACCAGCAGAGACTCGCGGAACACCGGGGAGCTGTTTTTT

clone size: NA
V gene: TRBV20-1
D gene: TRBD1
J gene: TRBJ1-2
CDR3 protein: CSARDTGADYGYTF
CDR3 DNA: TGCAGTGCTAGAGATACAGGGGCCGACTATGGCTACACCTTC

clone size: NA
V gene: TRBV19
D gene: NA
J gene: TRBJ1-2
CDR3 protein: CASSLRDRYYGYTF
CDR3 DNA: TGTGCCAGTAGTCTTAGGGACCGCTACTATGGCTACACCTTC

clone size: NA
V gene: TRBV2
D gene: NA
J gene: TRBJ1-6
CDR3 protein: CASSAQQSPLHF
CDR3 DNA: TGTGCCAGCAGTGCACAACAATCACCCCTCCACTTT

clone size: NA
V gene: TRBV3-1
D gene: NA
J gene: TRBJ1-2
CDR3 protein: CASSQGSGSHYGYTF
CDR3 DNA: TGTGCCAGCAGCCAAGGAAGTGGGTCCCACTATGGCTACACCTTC

clone size: NA
V gene: TRBV6-5
D gene: TRBD2
J gene: TRBJ2-3
CDR3 protein: CASSPRAGVKDTQYF
CDR3 DNA: TGTGCCAGCAGCCCTCGAGCGGGAGTGAAAGATACGCAGTATTTT

clone size: NA
V gene: TRBV7-9
D gene: NA
J gene: TRBJ2-1
CDR3 protein: CASSLGVANEQFF
CDR3 DNA: TGTGCCAGCAGCTTAGGGGTTGCCAATGAGCAGTTCTTC

clone size: NA
V gene: TRBV7-9
D gene: NA
J gene: TRBJ2-7
CDR3 protein: CASSLASGEQYF
CDR3 DNA: TGTGCCAGCAGCTTAGCGAGCGGAGAGCAGTACTTC

clone size: NA
V gene: TRBV7-9
D gene: NA
J gene: TRBJ2-7
CDR3 protein: CASSLVSGRKNEQYF
CDR3 DNA: TGTGCCAGCAGCTTAGTCAGTGGGAGGAAGAACGAGCAGTACTTC

clone size: NA
V gene: TRBV3-1
D gene: NA
J gene: TRBJ1-2
CDR3 protein: CASSQDGLRDYGYTF
CDR3 DNA: TGTGCCAGCAGCCAAGACGGCCTCAGGGACTATGGCTACACCTTC

clone size: NA
V gene: TRBV12-3/TRBV12-4
D gene: NA
J gene: TRBJ1-6
CDR3 protein: CASSPWGWNSPLHF
CDR3 DNA: TGTGCCAGCAGCCCATGGGGATGGAATTCACCCCTCCACTTT

clone size: NA
V gene: TRBV5-1
D gene: NA
J gene: TRBJ2-5
CDR3 protein: CASSVEIGGPETQYF
CDR3 DNA: TGCGCCAGCAGCGTCGAGATCGGGGGGCCGGAGACCCAGTACTTC

clone size: NA
V gene: TRBV11-3
D gene: NA
J gene: TRBJ2-7
CDR3 protein: CASSLGARRNYEQYF
CDR3 DNA: TGTGCCAGCAGCTTAGGAGCGCGGAGGAACTACGAGCAGTACTTC

clone size: NA
V gene: TRBV7-9
D gene: TRBD1
J gene: TRBJ2-7
CDR3 protein: CASSLAGTGSPNF
CDR3 DNA: TGTGCCAGCAGCTTAGCCGGGACAGGCTCCCCCAACTTC

clone size: NA
V gene: TRBV18
D gene: NA
J gene: TRBJ2-6
CDR3 protein: CASSLGLSLSGANVLTF
CDR3 DNA: TGTGCCAGCTCATTGGGGCTCTCTCTCTCTGGGGCCAACGTCCTGACTTTC

clone size: NA
V gene: TRBV4-1
D gene: TRBD2
J gene: TRBJ2-7
CDR3 protein: CASSQWRGGPEQYF
CDR3 DNA: TGCGCCAGCAGCCAGTGGCGGGGGGGCCCCGAGCAGTACTTC

clone size: NA
V gene: TRBV14
D gene: TRBD1
J gene: TRBJ1-2
CDR3 protein: CASSQTDRDYGYTF
CDR3 DNA: TGTGCCAGCAGCCAGACCGACAGGGACTATGGCTACACCTTC

clone size: NA
V gene: TRBV30
D gene: NA
J gene: TRBJ2-1
CDR3 protein: CALQPAGARHNEQFF
CDR3 DNA: TGTGCCTTGCAGCCCGCGGGGGCCCGACACAATGAGCAGTTCTTC

clone size: NA
V gene: TRBV29-1
D gene: NA
J gene: TRBJ2-3
CDR3 protein: CSVEGVDTQYF
CDR3 DNA: TGCAGCGTGGAGGGGGTTGACACGCAGTATTTT

clone size: NA
V gene: TRBV2
D gene: NA
J gene: TRBJ1-2
CDR3 protein: CASSEESNYGYTF
CDR3 DNA: TGTGCCAGCAGTGAAGAGTCGAACTATGGCTACACCTTC

clone size: once
V gene: TRBV27
D gene: NA
J gene: TRBJ2-2
CDR3 protein: CASTQSWGYTGELFF
CDR3 DNA: TGTGCCAGCACCCAAAGCTGGGGATACACCGGGGAGCTGTTTTTT

clone size: NA
V gene: TRBV2
D gene: TRBD2
J gene: TRBJ2-1
CDR3 protein: CASSAPGLADNEQFF
CDR3 DNA: TGTGCCAGCAGTGCCCCCGGACTAGCGGACAATGAGCAGTTCTTC

clone size: NA
V gene: TRBV19
D gene: NA
J gene: TRBJ1-6
CDR3 protein: CASATASSYNSPLHF
CDR3 DNA: TGTGCCAGTGCCACTGCGAGCTCCTATAATTCACCCCTCCACTTT

clone size: NA
V gene: TRBV3-1
D gene: NA
J gene: TRBJ1-1
CDR3 protein: CASSLSEESAFF
CDR3 DNA: TGTGCCAGCAGCCTTTCCGAGGAGTCGGCTTTCTTT

clone size: NA
V gene: TRBV29-1
D gene: NA
J gene: TRBJ2-7
CDR3 protein: CSVVIATSSYEQYF
CDR3 DNA: TGCAGCGTTGTAATAGCGACAAGCTCCTACGAGCAGTACTTC

clone size: NA
V gene: TRBV3-1
D gene: NA
J gene: TRBJ2-1
CDR3 protein: CASSPTASSYNEQFF
CDR3 DNA: TGTGCCAGCAGCCCCACAGCGAGCTCCTACAATGAGCAGTTCTTC

clone size: once
V gene: TRBV20-1
D gene: NA
J gene: TRBJ1-5
CDR3 protein: CSASGFQYQPQHF
CDR3 DNA: TGCAGTGCTAGTGGCTTTCAATATCAGCCCCAGCATTTT

clone size: NA
V gene: TRBV27
D gene: NA
J gene: TRBJ2-3
CDR3 protein: CASMPRRGTDTQYF
CDR3 DNA: TGTGCCAGCATGCCCAGGCGTGGTACAGATACGCAGTATTTT

clone size: NA
V gene: TRBV3-1
D gene: TRBD1
J gene: TRBJ1-1
CDR3 protein: CASSQNRGTFF
CDR3 DNA: TGTGCCAGCAGCCAAAACAGGGGCACTTTCTTT

clone size: NA
V gene: TRBV6-1
D gene: NA
J gene: TRBJ2-5
CDR3 protein: CASRPRGWETQYF
CDR3 DNA: TGTGCCAGCAGGCCCCGGGGATGGGAGACCCAGTACTTC

clone size: NA
V gene: TRBV9
D gene: NA
J gene: TRBJ1-2
CDR3 protein: CASSPRALYGYTF
CDR3 DNA: TGTGCCAGCAGCCCCCGGGCCCTCTATGGCTACACCTTC

clone size: NA
V gene: TRBV27
D gene: NA
J gene: TRBJ1-2
CDR3 protein: CASSFLPGIYGYTF
CDR3 DNA: TGTGCCAGCAGTTTCCTGCCCGGCATCTATGGCTACACCTTC

clone size: NA
V gene: TRBV11-2
D gene: NA
J gene: TRBJ1-5
CDR3 protein: CASSLGLWGAGQPQHF
CDR3 DNA: TGTGCCAGCAGCCTCGGCCTTTGGGGGGCTGGTCAGCCCCAGCATTTT

clone size: NA
V gene: TRBV9
D gene: TRBD2
J gene: TRBJ2-7
CDR3 protein: CASSPMVASGGYEQYF
CDR3 DNA: TGTGCCAGCAGCCCGATGGTGGCTAGCGGGGGCTACGAGCAGTACTTC

clone size: NA
V gene: TRBV20-1
D gene: TRBD2
J gene: TRBJ2-1
CDR3 protein: CSARSRLAGGRNEQFF
CDR3 DNA: TGCAGTGCTAGATCCCGACTAGCGGGAGGACGCAATGAGCAGTTCTTC

clone size: NA
V gene: TRBV15
D gene: TRBD1
J gene: TRBJ1-2
CDR3 protein: CATSRGGPGGGYGYTF
CDR3 DNA: TGTGCCACCAGCAGAGGTGGGCCAGGGGGCGGCTATGGCTACACCTTC

clone size: NA
V gene: TRBV29-1
D gene: NA
J gene: TRBJ2-5
CDR3 protein: CSARFFQETQYF
CDR3 DNA: TGCAGCGCCCGGTTTTTCCAAGAGACCCAGTACTTC

clone size: NA
V gene: TRBV4-2
D gene: NA
J gene: TRBJ2-1
CDR3 protein: CASSQDFIGGSYNEQFF
CDR3 DNA: TGTGCCAGCAGCCAAGATTTTATCGGGGGTTCCTACAATGAGCAGTTCTTC

clone size: NA
V gene: TRBV23-1
D gene: NA
J gene: TRBJ2-7
CDR3 protein: CALGQPAEFYEQYF
CDR3 DNA: TGCGCCCTCGGACAGCCCGCCGAATTCTACGAGCAGTACTTC

clone size: NA
V gene: TRBV18
D gene: NA
J gene: TRBJ1-1
CDR3 protein: CASSPGGADTEAFF
CDR3 DNA: TGTGCCAGCTCACCAGGGGGCGCGGACACTGAAGCTTTCTTT

clone size: NA
V gene: TRBV11-2
D gene: NA
J gene: TRBJ1-5
CDR3 protein: CASSLLAHSNQPQHF
CDR3 DNA: TGTGCCAGCAGCTTACTTGCCCATAGCAATCAGCCCCAGCATTTT

clone size: NA
V gene: TRBV4-2
D gene: NA
J gene: TRBJ2-5
CDR3 protein: CASSQRSGLQDEETQYF
CDR3 DNA: TGTGCCAGCAGCCAACGATCCGGACTGCAGGATGAAGAGACCCAGTACTTC

clone size: once
V gene: TRBV9
D gene: NA
J gene: TRBJ1-1
CDR3 protein: CASSVDGGGTEAFF
CDR3 DNA: TGTGCCAGCAGCGTTGACGGTGGGGGCACTGAAGCTTTCTTT

clone size: NA
V gene: TRBV30
D gene: TRBD2
J gene: TRBJ2-3
CDR3 protein: CAWRTSGGAATQYF
CDR3 DNA: TGTGCCTGGAGGACTAGCGGGGGGGCTGCTACGCAGTATTTT

clone size: once
V gene: TRBV30
D gene: NA
J gene: TRBJ1-1
CDR3 protein: CAWTERRNTEAFF
CDR3 DNA: TGTGCCTGGACCGAAAGGAGGAACACTGAAGCTTTCTTT

clone size: NA
V gene: TRBV3-1
D gene: NA
J gene: TRBJ2-1
CDR3 protein: CASSQVWGDEQFF
CDR3 DNA: TGTGCCAGCAGCCAAGTTTGGGGTGATGAGCAGTTCTTC

clone size: NA
V gene: TRBV20-1
D gene: NA
J gene: TRBJ1-5
CDR3 protein: CSARGTVNQPQHF
CDR3 DNA: TGCAGTGCTAGAGGGACGGTCAATCAGCCCCAGCATTTT